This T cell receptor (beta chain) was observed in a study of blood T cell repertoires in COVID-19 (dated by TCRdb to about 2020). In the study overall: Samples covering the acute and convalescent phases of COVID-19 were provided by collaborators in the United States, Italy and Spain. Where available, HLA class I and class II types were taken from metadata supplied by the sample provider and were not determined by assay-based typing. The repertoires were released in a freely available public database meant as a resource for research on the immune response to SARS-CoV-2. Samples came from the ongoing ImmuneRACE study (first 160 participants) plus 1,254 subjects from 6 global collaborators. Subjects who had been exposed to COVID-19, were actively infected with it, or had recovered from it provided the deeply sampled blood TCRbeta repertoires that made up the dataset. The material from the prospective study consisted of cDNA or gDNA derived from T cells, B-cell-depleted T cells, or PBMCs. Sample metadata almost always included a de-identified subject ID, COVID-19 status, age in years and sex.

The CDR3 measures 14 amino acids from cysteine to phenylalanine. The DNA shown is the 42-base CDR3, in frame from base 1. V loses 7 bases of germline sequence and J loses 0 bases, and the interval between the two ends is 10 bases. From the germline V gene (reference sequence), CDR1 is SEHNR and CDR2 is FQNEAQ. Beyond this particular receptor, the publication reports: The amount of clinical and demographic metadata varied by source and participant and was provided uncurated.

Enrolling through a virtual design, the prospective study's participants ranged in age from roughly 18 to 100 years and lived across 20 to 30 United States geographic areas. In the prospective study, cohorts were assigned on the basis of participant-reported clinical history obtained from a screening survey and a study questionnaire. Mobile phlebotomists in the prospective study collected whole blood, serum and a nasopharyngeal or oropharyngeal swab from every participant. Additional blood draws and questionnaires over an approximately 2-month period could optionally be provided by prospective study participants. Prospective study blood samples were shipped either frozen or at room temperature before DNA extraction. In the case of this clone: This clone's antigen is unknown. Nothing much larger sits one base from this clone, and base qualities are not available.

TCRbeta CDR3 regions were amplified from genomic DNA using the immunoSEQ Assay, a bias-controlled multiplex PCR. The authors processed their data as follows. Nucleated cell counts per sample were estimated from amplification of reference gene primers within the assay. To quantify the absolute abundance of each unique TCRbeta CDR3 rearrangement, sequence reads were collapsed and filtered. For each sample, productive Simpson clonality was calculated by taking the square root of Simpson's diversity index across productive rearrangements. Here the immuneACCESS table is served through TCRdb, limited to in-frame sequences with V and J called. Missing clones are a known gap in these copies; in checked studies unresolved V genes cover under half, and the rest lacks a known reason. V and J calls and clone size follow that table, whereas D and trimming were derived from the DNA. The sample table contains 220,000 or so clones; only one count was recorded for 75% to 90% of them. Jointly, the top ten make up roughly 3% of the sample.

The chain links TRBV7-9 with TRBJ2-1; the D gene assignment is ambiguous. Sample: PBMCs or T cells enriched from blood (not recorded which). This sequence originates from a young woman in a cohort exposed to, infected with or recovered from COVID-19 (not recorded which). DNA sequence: TGTGCCAGCACCCGCGAAAGCTCCTACAATGAGCAGTTCTTC. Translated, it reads CASTRESSYNEQFF.